The source of this TCR beta chain is a study of sequential checkpoint blockade in melanoma. Background on the study: Patients were randomized 1:1 to nivolumab-then-ipilimumab or ipilimumab-then-nivolumab first-line.

Treatment here: randomized to nivolumab then ipilimumab (arm A) or the reverse (arm B). Sequencing used immunoSEQ multiplex PCR; TCRdb keeps in-frame clones, though not all of them. The sample lists some 10,000 clones, 75% occurring once. Germline lookup yields CDR1 SGHDT and CDR2 YYEEEE. Trimming removed 2 bases from V and 4 bases from J; junction bases left unmatched: 9. The CDR3 covers 17 residues. This receptor was obtained from a human donor with melanoma. The chain is built from TRBV5-6 and TRBJ2-7; TRBD2 matches 13 bases. The starting material was CD8+ T cells sorted from blood (inferred from file names), obtained from a patient given nivolumab and ipilimumab in sequence. CDR3: CASSLPPWTSGSYEQYF. The DNA of the CDR3 is TGTGCCAGCAGCTTACCCCCGTGGACTAGCGGGAGTTACGAGCAGTACTTC.